The T cell receptor beta chain described here comes from a study of shared clonotypes between healthy human individuals. Study findings and constraints: Shared across a few donors were roughly 5.3% of the naive CD4 clonotypes.

J was trimmed by 3 bases and V by 4 bases; bases with no gene match: 4. From germline, CDR1 is SQVTM and CDR2 ANQGSEA. CDR3 length: 13 residues. Libraries were prepared by immunoSEQ multiplex PCR; TCRdb keeps only in-frame clonotypes and omits some of them. The sample has roughly 2.6 million clones; approximately 90% are singletons. To note about this clone: The antigen is not known.

The chain links TRBV29-1 to TRBJ1-1, with TRBD1 matching 8 bases. The receptor was derived from a man between 18 and 29 years old in good health. The material sequenced was naive CD4+ T cells sorted from blood. The sample's subset: CD45RA+ positively selected. CDR3 in DNA: TGCAGCGTTGTTGCGACAGGGGACACTGAAGCTTTCTTT. Protein: CSVVATGDTEAFF. The whole variable domain, remainder taken from reference TRBV29-1 and TRBJ1-1, is SAVISQKPSRDICQRGTSLTIQCQVDSQVTMMFWYRQQPGQSLTLIATANQGSEATYESGFVIDKFPISRPNLTFSTLTVSNMSPEDSSIYLCSVVATGDTEAFFGQGTRLTVV.